A selection of T cell receptor beta chains follows, all from one sample in a study of metastatic and nonmetastatic thyroid tumors. TCRdb re-called the PCR reads via MiXCR. The data show some 27,000 clones, around 4% seen once. The sequenced material came from blood. These receptors all stem from a male donor with papillary thyroid cancer or a benign thyroid nodule (not recorded which). Some clones in this sample may be carry-over from other donors' samples. The CDR3 runs from the conserved cysteine through the conserved F or W. A D gene is named only where the DNA matches it firmly. A clone size is listed for some rows: how often the clone was seen (once, few, many), or a class if it is expanded.

size: few
V: TRBV6-4
D: TRBD1
J: TRBJ2-1
CDR3: CASSTGQGSYNEQFF
DNA: TGTGCCAGCAGTACCGGACAGGGGTCCTACAATGAGCAGTTCTTC

size: few
V: TRBV12-3/TRBV12-4
D: NA
J: TRBJ1-4
CDR3: CASTPAGNEKLFF
DNA: TGTGCCAGCACCCCCGCAGGGAATGAAAAACTGTTTTTT

size: NA
V: TRBV12-3/TRBV12-4
D: NA
J: TRBJ2-1
CDR3: CASSQDGVYNEQFF
DNA: TGTGCCAGCAGCCAGGACGGAGTCTACAATGAGCAGTTCTTC

size: NA
V: TRBV6-1
D: NA
J: TRBJ2-3
CDR3: CASMGRGWTDTQYF
DNA: TGTGCCAGCATGGGCAGGGGATGGACAGATACGCAGTATTTT

size: many
V: TRBV11-2
D: TRBD1
J: TRBJ2-7
CDR3: CASSPGDRVDEQYF
DNA: TGTGCCAGCAGCCCGGGGGACAGGGTGGACGAGCAGTACTTC

size: NA
V: TRBV6-4
D: NA
J: TRBJ2-6
CDR3: CASSYSACSGANVLTF
DNA: TGTGCCAGCAGTTACTCGGCATGCTCTGGGGCCAACGTCCTGACTTTC

size: many
V: TRBV5-4
D: TRBD2
J: TRBJ2-7
CDR3: CATRSGSFEQYF
DNA: TGTGCCACTAGAAGCGGGAGTTTCGAGCAGTACTTC

size: NA
V: TRBV6-1
D: NA
J: TRBJ1-6
CDR3: CASSAMAHYNSDLHF
DNA: TGTGCCAGCAGTGCAATGGCACACTATAATTCAGACCTCCACTTT

size: NA
V: TRBV28
D: NA
J: TRBJ2-7
CDR3: CASSIADSSSYEQYF
DNA: TGTGCCAGCAGTATCGCGGACAGTAGCTCCTACGAGCAGTACTTC

size: NA
V: TRBV6-1
D: NA
J: TRBJ1-2
CDR3: CASIRGTTNYGYTF
DNA: TGTGCCAGCATAAGGGGCACAACTAACTATGGCTACACCTTC

size: NA
V: TRBV6-1
D: NA
J: TRBJ2-3
CDR3: CASSPDYPTSGDTQYF
DNA: TGTGCCAGCAGCCCGGACTACCCCACGTCAGGGGATACGCAGTATTTT

size: few
V: TRBV24-1
D: NA
J: TRBJ2-1
CDR3: CATSDLVGQGDNEQFF
DNA: TGTGCCACCAGTGATTTGGTGGGTCAGGGTGACAATGAGCAGTTCTTC

size: NA
V: TRBV6-1
D: NA
J: TRBJ1-1
CDR3: CASSDWVPGTEAFF
DNA: TGTGCCAGCAGTGATTGGGTGCCGGGCACTGAAGCTTTCTTT